The T cell receptor (beta chain) under discussion was sequenced for a study of blood T cell repertoires in COVID-19 (dated by TCRdb to 2018 to 2020). Background on the whole study: Samples from collaborators originated in the United States, Italy and Spain and spanned both the acute and convalescent phases of COVID-19. The prospective study material was composed of cDNA or gDNA derived from T cells, B-cell-depleted T cells, or PBMCs. Subjects who had been exposed to COVID-19, were actively infected with it, or had recovered from it provided the deeply sampled blood TCRbeta repertoires that made up the dataset. The repertoires were released in a freely available public database intended as a resource for research on the immune response to SARS-CoV-2. Samples came from the ongoing ImmuneRACE study (first 160 participants) plus 1,254 subjects from 6 global collaborators. Sample metadata almost always included a de-identified subject ID, COVID-19 status, age in years and sex. Where HLA class I and class II types were available, the types were taken from metadata supplied by the sample provider, not from assay-based typing. Beyond this particular receptor, the publication reports: The quantity of clinical and demographic metadata differed by source and by participant and was supplied without curation.

This clone was observed a few times. Which antigen it targets is not known. Per-base qualities were not stored, and no clone one base away is much larger. From cysteine to phenylalanine, the CDR3 is 15 amino acids long. This entry keeps only the CDR3 DNA: 45 bases, framed from base 1. The trim is 0 bases for V and 6 bases for J, with a gap of 14 bases between the germline ends. The germline V gene yields KGHSH for CDR1 and LQKENI for CDR2. TCRbeta CDR3 regions were amplified from genomic DNA using the immunoSEQ Assay, a bias-controlled multiplex PCR. Under the source paper's analysis protocol: Within the assay, amplification of reference gene primers was used to estimate how many nucleated cells each sample contained. Sequence reads were collapsed and filtered to measure the absolute abundance of every unique TCRbeta CDR3 rearrangement. For each sample, productive Simpson clonality was calculated as the square root of Simpson's diversity index across productive rearrangements. TCRdb obtained this table from immuneACCESS and retained in-frame rearrangements with V and J assigned. These tables miss some clones; where compared with another copy, unresolved V genes account for less than half of the shortfall, and the remainder is unexplained. V, J and clone size are those of that table, while D and trimming were read from the DNA. The sample includes roughly 250,000 clones, with just under 85% observed a single time. The ten most abundant clones make up 9.6% of the sample.

Each collaborating institution followed its own protocols to collect whole blood in K2EDTA tubes. For TCRbeta analysis, collaborators shipped samples in one of three forms: frozen whole blood, isolated PBMCs, or DNA extracted from either of those sample types. The chain is encoded by TRBV18 joined to TRBJ1-2; too little of a D gene remains to name it. The clonotype was recovered from a woman over 75 with acute or convalescent COVID-19. The sample taken for sequencing was peripheral blood. CDR3 region: CASSPPGKQIHGYTF. The nucleotides read TGTGCCAGCTCACCACCGGGCAAACAGATACATGGCTACACCTTC. Reference TRBV18 and TRBJ1-2 proteins supply the regions before and after the CDR3; the full variable domain is: NAGVMQNPRHLVRRRGQEARLRCSPMKGHSHVYWYRQLPEEGLKFMVYLQKENIIDESGMPKERFSAEFPKEGPSILRIQQVVRGDSAAYFCASSPPGKQIHGYTFGSGTRLTVV.